Presented here are 26 T cell receptor beta chains from one specimen sequenced in a study of T cell responses to AZD1222 COVID-19 vaccine. Libraries were prepared by immunoSEQ multiplex PCR; TCRdb keeps only in-frame clonotypes and omits some of them. The sample lists 100,000 or so clones, 80% to 95% occurring once. The specimen was peripheral blood, collected 28 days after the second AZD1222 dose. The receptors originated from an adult who received the AZD1222 COVID-19 vaccine.

This clone showed up just once. CDR3 DNA sequence: TGTGCCTGGAGCCCCGGGCCAGTCCCCTTTGGCAATCAGCCCCAGCATTTT. This translates into CAWSPGPVPFGNQPQHF. The gene calls are TRBV30 and TRBJ1-5; no clear D. Germline values: CDR1 GTSNPN, CDR2 SVGIG (reference sequence). The V end was cut by 3 bases, the J end by 2 bases, with 20 bases between. This CDR3 has 17 amino acids.

The rearrangement links TRBV9 to TRBJ1-2; TRBD1 matches at 8 bases. The V segment lost 0 bases and the J segment 4 bases; nucleotides outside the gene matches: 8. The CDR3 length is 16 residues. CDR1 and CDR2 (germline): SGDLS, YYNGEE. CDR3 DNA: TGTGCCAGCAGCGTAGTCATGGACGGGACAGGCTATGGCTACACCTTC. Translation: CASSVVMDGTGYGYTF.

This clone was seen a few times. This sequence joins TRBV4-2 and TRBJ1-1; D not certain. The CDR3 extends over 15 amino acids. The V end lost 1 base, the J end lost 0 bases, and 9 bases lay between the germline ends. The germline V gene encodes CDR1 LGHNA and CDR2 YNFKEQ. The CDR3 loop is CASSQGHSLNTEAFF. As DNA, the CDR3 is TGTGCCAGCAGCCAAGGACACAGTTTGAACACTGAAGCTTTCTTT.

This clone showed up just a few times. The genes are TRBV2 and TRBJ2-3; the match to TRBD1 covers 7 bases. With 6 bases clipped from V and 4 bases from J, the junction kept 13 bases outside the gene matches. Germline values: CDR1 SNHLY, CDR2 FYNNEI. The CDR3 is made up of 16 amino acids. The CDR3 sequence is CASSQGEVGSADTQYF. CDR3 coding DNA: TGTGCCAGCAGCCAGGGGGAAGTGGGGTCTGCAGATACGCAGTATTTT.

This chain links TRBV28 with TRBJ1-1; D unresolved. This CDR3 has 11 residues. Per germline, CDR1 MDHEN and CDR2 SYDVKM. The DNA for the CDR3 is TGTGTGGTCCATGGGAACACTGAAGCTTTCTTT. Encoded protein: CVVHGNTEAFF.

The V and J genes are TRBV6-5 and TRBJ2-1; tentative D call: TRBD1 (6 bases). This CDR3 spans 14 amino acids. Germline CDR1 is MNHEY and CDR2 is SVGAGI. With 2 bases removed from V and 3 bases from J, the gap between germline ends came to 8 bases. The CDR3 loop reads CASSYDRNYNEQFF. The CDR3 coding sequence is TGTGCCAGCAGTTACGACAGGAACTACAATGAGCAGTTCTTC.

This sequence joins TRBV14 and TRBJ2-4; tentatively, D is TRBD1 or TRBD2 (6 bases each). This CDR3 contains 15 residues. Germline V CDR1 and CDR2: SGHDN, FVKESK. Trimming cost V 1 base and J 0 bases, with 7 bases left between them. The chain's CDR3 is CASSQAGAAKNIQYF. The CDR3 region has the DNA TGTGCCAGCAGCCAAGCGGGGGCAGCCAAAAACATTCAGTACTTC. The full variable domain, its missing parts supplied by reference TRBV14 and TRBJ2-4, is EAGVTQFPSHSVIEKGQTVTLRCDPISGHDNLYWYRRVMGKEIKFLLHFVKESKQDESGMPNNRFLAERTGGTYSTLKVQPAELEDSGVYFCASSQAGAAKNIQYFGAGTRLSVL.

The gene calls are TRBV6-2 or TRBV6-3 and TRBJ2-4; D possibly corresponds to TRBD2 (6 bases). The CDR3 consists of 14 residues. Trimming stripped 0 bases from V and 5 bases from J, with 8 bases between. CDR1 and CDR2 from the germline V gene are MNHEY and SVGEGT. Here the CDR3 DNA reads TGTGCCAGCAGTTACTCCTGGGGGGAAAACATTCAGTACTTC. This gives the protein CASSYSWGENIQYF.

This clone was observed once. The chain joins TRBV5-1 to TRBJ2-1; a possible D gene is TRBD2 (5 bases). CDR1 and CDR2 (germline): SGHRS, YFSETQ. The CDR3 has 15 amino acids. Trimming cost V 5 bases and J 0 bases, with 12 bases left between them. The CDR3 nucleotides read TGCGCCAGCAGGGGTAGCGCGAGCTCCTACAATGAGCAGTTCTTC. This sequence encodes CASRGSASSYNEQFF.

The chain joins TRBV2 to TRBJ1-4; a possible D gene is TRBD1 (5 bases). The CDR3 has 13 amino acids. CDR1 and CDR2 (germline): SNHLY, FYNNEI. Trimming cost V 10 bases and J 3 bases, with 12 bases left between them. The CDR3 region is CATQRGANEKLFF. CDR3 coding DNA: TGTGCCACCCAGAGGGGAGCTAATGAAAAACTGTTTTTT.

J is TRBJ1-4 and V is TRBV6-5; 7 nucleotides align to TRBD1. This CDR3 has 14 amino acids. Per germline, CDR1 MNHEY and CDR2 SVGAGI. V lost 4 bases, J lost 7 bases, and 6 bases stayed unmatched. The CDR3 spells CASSSTGRGEKLFF. The CDR3 nucleotides are TGTGCCAGCAGTTCGACAGGGAGAGGTGAAAAACTGTTTTTT.

The chain links TRBV5-1 to TRBJ2-7, with a tentative D call TRBD2 (5 bases). Trimming pared 0 bases from V and 4 bases from J, leaving 11 bases between. The V gene's germline CDR1 is SGHRS and CDR2 YFSETQ. The CDR3 sequence is 14 residues long. In DNA form, the CDR3 reads TGCGCCAGCAGCTTGGCCACGGGGTGGTACGAGCAGTACTTC. This sequence encodes CASSLATGWYEQYF.

The chain combines TRBV14 with TRBJ2-3; D is unresolved. Trimming took off 6 bases at V and 7 bases at J, with 14 bases between the two ends. The V gene's germline CDR1 is SGHDN and CDR2 FVKESK. This CDR3 spans 13 amino acids. The CDR3 reads CASRVSGGNTQYF. The CDR3 DNA is TGTGCCAGCAGAGTTTCGGGCGGAAATACGCAGTATTTT.

CDR3 nucleotides: TGTGCCAGCAGCCAAGGCGGAAACACCATATATTTT. This gives the protein CASSQGGNTIYF. V usage is TRBV4-2 and J usage is TRBJ1-3, with no clear D. Germline V gene sequence: CDR1 LGHNA, CDR2 YNFKEQ. This CDR3 comprises 12 residues. The V end lost 1 base, the J end lost 4 bases, and 2 bases lay between the germline ends.

Here the CDR3 DNA reads TGTGCCAGTAGTATACGAGCGGGAGGGAACAATGAGCAGTTCTTC. This translates into CASSIRAGGNNEQFF. This chain uses TRBV19 with TRBJ2-1, with 10 nucleotides matching TRBD2. The junction had 3 bases not matched to a gene; V was cut back by 2 bases and J by 5 bases. This CDR3 region has 15 residues. Per germline, CDR1 LNHDA and CDR2 SQIVND (reference sequence).

The genes are TRBV27 and TRBJ1-4; D not resolved. Germline values: CDR1 MNHEY, CDR2 SMNVEV (reference sequence). CDR3 length equals 14 residues. V was pared by 1 base and J by 4 bases, with 7 bases between. CDR3 DNA sequence: TGTGCCAGCAGTTTATTAGGGAATAATGAAAAACTGTTTTTT. This translates into CASSLLGNNEKLFF. Full variable domain (rest looked up from reference TRBV27 and TRBJ1-4): EAQVTQNPRYLITVTGKKLTVTCSQNMNHEYMSWYRQDPGLGLRQIYYSMNVEVTDKGDVPEGYKVSRKEKRNFPLILESPSPNQTSLYFCASSLLGNNEKLFFGSGTQLSVL.

The chain joins TRBV19 to TRBJ2-1, with D tentatively TRBD1 or TRBD2 (6 bases each). CDR1 and CDR2 from the germline V gene are LNHDA and SQIVND (reference sequence). The V end lost 5 bases, the J end lost 5 bases, and 13 bases lay between the germline ends. The CDR3 loop spans 14 amino acids. The CDR3 spells CASSARGGNNEQFF. The CDR3 region has the DNA TGTGCCAGTAGTGCCAGAGGGGGGAACAATGAGCAGTTCTTC.

The chain uses TRBV5-1 and TRBJ2-2, with 7 bases that match TRBD2. CDR3 length equals 15 residues. The junction had 10 bases not matched to a gene; V was cut back by 7 bases and J by 4 bases. Germline loops: CDR1 SGHRS, CDR2 YFSETQ. The CDR3 region has the DNA TGCGCCAGCTCCACCGGGGGGACTTTCACCGGGGAGCTGTTTTTT. This translates into CASSTGGTFTGELFF. The full variable domain, in which reference TRBV5-1 and TRBJ2-2 provide the parts outside the CDR3, is KAGVTQTPRYLIKTRGQQVTLSCSPISGHRSVSWYQQTPGQGLQFLFEYFSETQRNKGNFPGRFSGRQFSNSRSEMNVSTLELGDSALYLCASSTGGTFTGELFFGEGSRLTVL.

The chain carries TRBV10-3 and TRBJ1-2, with D uncertain. Looked up from germline, CDR1 is ENHRY and CDR2 is SYGVKD. This CDR3 contains 14 residues. V was clipped by 0 bases and J by 2 bases, with 7 bases between them. The chain's CDR3 is CAISESTENYGYTF. The CDR3 region has the DNA TGTGCCATCAGTGAGTCCACAGAGAACTATGGCTACACCTTC.

The gene calls are TRBV7-6 and TRBJ2-3; D is possibly TRBD1 (5 bases). Germline values: CDR1 SGHVS, CDR2 FNYEAQ. This CDR3 contains 15 residues. Trimming left V 2 bases short and J 5 bases short, with 14 bases between. The CDR3 DNA is TGTGCCAGCAGCTTAAGCCCAGGGTGGTTAGATACGCAGTATTTT. As protein: CASSLSPGWLDTQYF.

The rearrangement links TRBV27 to TRBJ2-1; the match to TRBD2 covers 8 bases. Germline V gives CDR1 MNHEY, CDR2 SMNVEV (reference sequence). The CDR3 has 17 residues. V shed 4 bases, J shed 5 bases, and the junction held 13 bases outside the gene matches. CDR3 bases: TGTGCCAGCAGTTCCCGGGGGGGGCGGGGGCCCCACAATGAGCAGTTCTTC. Translating it yields CASSSRGGRGPHNEQFF.

V gene TRBV7-8 combines with J gene TRBJ1-5, with 9 bases identical to TRBD1. Unmatched junction bases numbered 14, after V lost 5 bases and J lost 0 bases. CDR1 is SGHVS and CDR2 is FQNEAQ in the germline V gene. The CDR3 is 19 amino acids. The CDR3 coding sequence is TGTGCCAGCAGCCCGGAATACGGACAGGGGTTCAATAGCAATCAGCCCCAGCATTTT. Its protein is CASSPEYGQGFNSNQPQHF.

The rearrangement links TRBV18 to TRBJ2-5; tentatively, D is TRBD1 (6 bases). The germline gives CDR1 KGHSH, CDR2 LQKENI. The V gene lost 4 bases and the J gene lost 2 bases, with 8 bases spanning the gap. The CDR3 sequence is 13 residues long. The CDR3 DNA follows: TGTGCCAGCTCACGTGACAGGCAAGAGACCCAGTACTTC. This translates into CASSRDRQETQYF.

This sequence joins TRBV19 and TRBJ2-3, with D uncertain. CDR1 and CDR2 (germline): LNHDA, SQIVND (reference sequence). The CDR3 consists of 12 residues. Trimming stripped 3 bases from V and 5 bases from J, with 6 bases between. DNA for the CDR3: TGTGCCAGTAGTATTATTAGAGATACGCAGTATTTT. Protein product: CASSIIRDTQYF.

This rearrangement joins TRBV7-8 to TRBJ2-2, with 10 positions matching TRBD1. The junction had 13 bases not matched to a gene; V was cut back by 2 bases and J by 4 bases. The CDR3 runs to 19 residues. Germline values: CDR1 SGHVS, CDR2 FQNEAQ. This CDR3 is CASSLSLLDRGRVTGELFF. Written as DNA, the CDR3 is TGTGCCAGCAGCTTAAGCCTTTTAGACAGGGGGCGCGTCACCGGGGAGCTGTTTTTT.

V and J are TRBV19 and TRBJ1-2; D uncertain. The V end was cut by 2 bases, the J end by 3 bases, with 4 bases between. The CDR3 is 12 amino acids. Germline-derived CDR1 and CDR2 are LNHDA and SQIVND (reference sequence). The CDR3 sequence is CASSIYDYGYTF. In DNA, the CDR3 is TGTGCCAGTAGTATATACGACTATGGCTACACCTTC.